Below are 24 T cell receptor beta chains sequenced from a single sample in a study of control samples from healthy donors and cancer patients. Using immunoSEQ multiplex PCR, the repertoire was profiled, and TCRdb retains in-frame clones only, with some absent. The sample carries more than 95,000 clones, roughly 92% recorded once. What was sequenced was PBMCs. The origin of the receptors is a man older than 75 with head and neck cancer.

V gene TRBV30 combines with J gene TRBJ2-5; TRBD2 aligns across 13 bases. The CDR3 runs 16 residues. Germline CDR1 is GTSNPN and CDR2 is SVGIG (reference sequence). With 2 bases clipped from V and 1 base from J, the junction kept 4 bases outside the gene matches. The DNA for the CDR3 is TGTGCCTGGAGTTACCGGACTAGCGGGGGCCAAGAGACCCAGTACTTC. Amino acids: CAWSYRTSGGQETQYF. The whole variable domain, filled in from reference TRBV30 and TRBJ2-5, reads SQTIHQWPATLVQPVGSPLSLECTVEGTSNPNLYWYRQAAGRGLQLLFYSVGIGQISSEVPQNLSASRPQDRQFILSSKKLLLSDSGFYLCAWSYRTSGGQETQYFGPGTRLLVL.

This rearrangement joins TRBV11-3 to TRBJ2-7; 8 bases align to TRBD2. Germline V gene lookup returns CDR1 SGHNT and CDR2 YENEEA. The CDR3 covers 16 residues. Germline trimming cut 5 bases from V and 6 bases from J; bases unmatched to any gene: 15. The CDR3 nucleotides are TGTGCCAGCAGCCCGACCTACGCAGCGGGAGAGGTCGAGCAGTACTTC. Amino acids: CASSPTYAAGEVEQYF. The full variable domain, in which reference TRBV11-3 and TRBJ2-7 provide the parts outside the CDR3, is EAGVVQSPRYKIIEKKQPVAFWCNPISGHNTLYWYLQNLGQGPELLIRYENEEAVDDSQLPKDRFSAERLKGVDSTLKIQPAELGDSAVYLCASSPTYAAGEVEQYFGPGTRLTVT.

Only a few counts were recorded for this clone. This chain uses TRBV7-2 with TRBJ2-5; TRBD2 matches 11 bases. V lost 5 bases, J lost 5 bases, and 7 bases stayed unmatched. Germline V CDR1 and CDR2: SGHTA, FQGNSA. The CDR3 spans 15 residues. DNA of the CDR3: TGTGCCAGCAGCCCGGCGGCTAGCGGGAGGGAGACCCAGTACTTC. It codes for CASSPAASGRETQYF.

As regards this clone: Other DNA sequences from this sample encode an identical CDR3 as well. CDR3 DNA: TGCGCCAGCAGCTTGGACAGGGGATATGGCTACACCTTC. This translates into CASSLDRGYGYTF. V and J are TRBV5-1 and TRBJ1-2, with 7 bases identical to TRBD1. Germline V gene lookup returns CDR1 SGHRS and CDR2 YFSETQ. CDR3 length: 13 residues. V lost 0 bases to trimming and J lost 5 bases; unmatched junction nucleotides: 1.

The chain uses TRBV9 and TRBJ2-2; no firm D call. V shed 0 bases and J shed 2 bases, with 5 bases lying between them. Per germline, CDR1 SGDLS and CDR2 YYNGEE. This CDR3 contains 14 residues. Written as DNA, the CDR3 is TGTGCCAGCAGCGTAGACTCCAACACCGGGGAGCTGTTTTTT. Translation: CASSVDSNTGELFF.

V is TRBV7-9 and J is TRBJ2-1; D is undetermined. There are 16 residues in the CDR3. V was shortened by 4 bases and J by 0 bases, with 13 bases between the two germline ends. Germline V lookup: CDR1 SEHNR, CDR2 FQNEAQ (reference sequence). The CDR3 protein is CASSSIGGPSYNEQFF. The CDR3 DNA reads as TGTGCCAGCAGCTCGATAGGCGGACCCTCCTACAATGAGCAGTTCTTC.

The chain is built from TRBV25-1 and TRBJ1-3; 7 bases align to TRBD1. The junction had 4 bases not matched to a gene; V was cut back by 3 bases and J by 5 bases. Per germline, CDR1 MGHDK and CDR2 SYGVNS. The CDR3 sequence is 14 residues long. The CDR3 DNA is TGTGCCAGCAGTGAGAGGGACAGCAGAAACACCATATATTTT. This gives the protein CASSERDSRNTIYF.

J is TRBJ1-1 and V is TRBV5-1; possible D gene TRBD1, 5 bases. V was clipped by 1 base and J by 1 base, with 8 bases between them. The CDR3 contains 14 residues. The germline V gene encodes CDR1 SGHRS and CDR2 YFSETQ. The CDR3 region has the DNA TGCGCCAGCAGCTTGCCAGGGAGGAACACTGAAGCTTTCTTT. As protein: CASSLPGRNTEAFF.

The gene calls are TRBV6-6 and TRBJ1-5, with D tentatively TRBD1 (6 bases). V was clipped by 4 bases and J by 3 bases, with 13 bases between them. Germline lookup yields CDR1 MNHNY and CDR2 SVGAGI (reference sequence). This CDR3 region has 15 residues. Here the CDR3 reads CASSSYGTTNQPQHF. In nucleotides, the CDR3 is TGTGCCAGCAGTTCGTATGGGACAACCAATCAGCCCCAGCATTTT.

This chain uses TRBV10-3 with TRBJ1-2; 8 bases align to TRBD1. Unmatched junction bases numbered 14, after V lost 0 bases and J lost 5 bases. The CDR3 has 18 residues. Germline V gene lookup returns CDR1 ENHRY and CDR2 SYGVKD. The CDR3 DNA is TGTGCCATCAGTGAGTCGAGGTCAGGGGGCGAGATGATGTATGGCTACACCTTC. Residues: CAISESRSGGEMMYGYTF.

The J gene is TRBJ2-2, the V gene TRBV5-5, with 7 bases lining up with TRBD1. The trim removed 7 bases at V and 5 bases at J, leaving 11 bases unmatched. Germline CDR1 SGHKS, CDR2 YYEKEE (reference sequence). CDR3 length: 15 residues. The CDR3 spells CASQKGTATTGELFF. CDR3 nucleotides: TGTGCCAGCCAAAAGGGGACAGCTACTACCGGGGAGCTGTTTTTT.

This clone was observed a handful of times. The rearrangement joins TRBV6-1 to TRBJ2-5; no firm D call. Germline V gives CDR1 MNHNS, CDR2 SASEGT. The CDR3 totals 13 residues. Trimming cost V 3 bases and J 3 bases, with 8 bases left between them. The CDR3 DNA is TGTGCCAGCAGTGAGTCTATCGAAGAGACCCAGTACTTC. Translation gives CASSESIEETQYF.

Here the CDR3 DNA reads TGTGCCAGCAGCCCCGGTAGTTATAGCACAGATACGCAGTATTTT. Protein: CASSPGSYSTDTQYF. The chain links TRBV9 to TRBJ2-3; no clear D gene. V was pared by 4 bases and J by 0 bases, with 12 bases between. The germline CDR1 and CDR2 sequences are SGDLS and YYNGEE. This CDR3 is built from 15 residues. The whole variable domain, remainder taken from reference TRBV9 and TRBJ2-3, is DSGVTQTPKHLITATGQRVTLRCSPRSGDLSVYWYQQSLDQGLQFLIQYYNGEERAKGNILERFSAQQFPDLHSELNLSSLELGDSALYFCASSPGSYSTDTQYFGPGTRLTVL.

The chain recombines TRBV7-9 with TRBJ2-7; D assignment may be TRBD1 or TRBD2 (6 bases each). The CDR3 is 14 amino acids. Trimming took off 5 bases at V and 3 bases at J, with 14 bases between the two ends. The germline V gene encodes CDR1 SEHNR and CDR2 FQNEAQ (reference sequence). CDR3 sequence: CASSARGENYEQYF. CDR3 nucleotide sequence: TGTGCCAGCAGCGCAAGGGGGGAGAACTACGAGCAGTACTTC. Based on the CDR3 plus reference TRBV7-9 and TRBJ2-7, the full variable domain is DTGVSQNPRHKITKRGQNVTFRCDPISEHNRLYWYRQTLGQGPEFLTYFQNEAQLEKSRLLSDRFSAERPKGSFSTLEIQRTEQGDSAMYLCASSARGENYEQYFGPGTRLTVT.

V is TRBV3-1 (or the pseudogene TRBV3-2) and J is TRBJ2-7, with 12 bases lining up with TRBD2. Germline assignment: CDR1 LGHDT and CDR2 YNNKEL (reference sequence). The CDR3 runs 15 residues. The J segment lost 4 bases and the V segment lost 5 bases, leaving 6 bases of the junction unmatched. CDR3 DNA: TGTGCCAGCAGCTACGGACTAGCGGGAACATACGAGCAGTACTTC. Translated, it gives CASSYGLAGTYEQYF.

This sequence joins TRBV5-4 and TRBJ1-4, with 7 nucleotides matching TRBD1. Germline V lookup: CDR1 SGHNT, CDR2 YYREEE (reference sequence). V gave up 4 bases and J gave up 6 bases; unmatched junction bases: 9. This CDR3 is 15 amino acids long. The CDR3 region is CASSGRGRGDEKLFF. Written as DNA, the CDR3 is TGTGCCAGCAGCGGGAGGGGGCGCGGGGATGAAAAACTGTTTTTT.

A single count supports this clone. The chain is built from TRBV27 and TRBJ2-7; TRBD2 might be the D (6 bases). Germline-derived CDR1 and CDR2 are MNHEY and SMNVEV (reference sequence). There are 13 residues in the CDR3. V dropped 2 bases and J dropped 2 bases, with 7 bases sitting between them. The CDR3 DNA reads TGTGCCAGCAGTTTAAGGAGGGCCTACGAGCAGTACTTC. Amino acids: CASSLRRAYEQYF.

The J gene is TRBJ1-1, the V gene TRBV7-8; D possibly corresponds to TRBD1 (5 bases). The germline V gene has CDR1 SGHVS and CDR2 FQNEAQ. The V gene lost 8 bases and the J gene lost 9 bases, with 19 bases spanning the gap. The length of the CDR3 is 13 residues. DNA of the CDR3: TGTGCCAGCCTCTTATCGGGGGTTGCTAAAGCTTTCTTT. It encodes CASLLSGVAKAFF.

This clone was counted once. The rearrangement links TRBV9 to TRBJ1-3; D is ambiguous. Germline V lookup: CDR1 SGDLS, CDR2 YYNGEE. The CDR3 is 16 amino acids. The V gene lost 3 bases and the J gene lost 4 bases, with 17 bases spanning the gap. The CDR3 spells CASSAASGGRGNTIYF. CDR3 sequence (DNA): TGTGCCAGCAGCGCCGCCTCTGGAGGGAGAGGAAACACCATATATTTT.

The gene calls are TRBV27 and TRBJ2-3; 9 bases are a match to TRBD2. The trim removed 2 bases at V and 7 bases at J, leaving 7 bases unmatched. This CDR3 spans 15 amino acids. Germline CDR1 is MNHEY and CDR2 is SMNVEV (reference sequence). CDR3 protein: CASSLVRLAGNTQYF. Here the CDR3 DNA reads TGTGCCAGCAGTTTAGTGCGGCTAGCGGGGAATACGCAGTATTTT.

The chain combines TRBV4-3 with TRBJ1-2; 8 bases map to TRBD1. The V and J ends lost 1 base and 0 bases, in that order; junction bases with no gene match: 7. This CDR3 region has 17 residues. Germline assignment: CDR1 LGHNA and CDR2 YSLEER. This CDR3 reads CASSQAGWTGSNYGYTF. For the CDR3, the DNA is TGCGCCAGCAGCCAAGCGGGGTGGACAGGGTCTAACTATGGCTACACCTTC.

This chain links TRBV11-2 with TRBJ1-2, with no clear D. CDR3 length: 13 amino acids. Germline lookup yields CDR1 SGHAT and CDR2 FQNNGV. Trimming took off 5 bases at V and 1 base at J, with 8 bases between the two ends. CDR3 protein: CASSQWINYGYTF. DNA of the CDR3: TGTGCCAGCAGCCAGTGGATTAACTATGGCTACACCTTC.

In the case of this clone: At the DNA level, this CDR3 is encoded by other sequences in the same sample as well. The V gene is TRBV6-5, the J gene TRBJ2-7; D ambiguous. The germline V gene encodes CDR1 MNHEY and CDR2 SVGAGI. The length of the CDR3 is 11 residues. V dropped 6 bases and J dropped 2 bases, with 5 bases sitting between them. The CDR3 loop reads CASSSTYEQYF. CDR3 in DNA: TGTGCCAGCAGCTCCACCTACGAGCAGTACTTC.

The rearrangement links TRBV30 to TRBJ1-4; possibly TRBD1 for D (5 bases). Germline CDR1 is GTSNPN and CDR2 is SVGIG (reference sequence). The CDR3 is 15 amino acids. Trimming stripped 0 bases from V and 8 bases from J, with 16 bases between. CDR3 sequence: CAWSVPSAGREKLFF. The CDR3 DNA is TGTGCCTGGAGTGTACCATCGGCAGGGAGGGAAAAACTGTTTTTT.